The following is a TCR beta chain sequence with its context. This specimen comes from a study of shared clonotypes between healthy human individuals. From CD4+ cells came CD45RA+ naive and CD45RA-negative memory subsets. TCRdb's copy holds only in-frame clones and misses some; the assay was immunoSEQ multiplex PCR. Here the sample spans 1.6 million or so clones, 95% to 97% being singletons. V shed 5 bases and J shed 3 bases, with 14 bases lying between them. CDR1 is SEHNR, CDR2 FQNEAQ, per germline (reference sequence). The CDR3 has 14 amino acids. This clonotype originated in a man aged 25-45 years in good health. The V call is TRBV7-9, the J call TRBJ2-7, with a tentative D call TRBD2 (5 bases). Sequencing used naive CD4+ T cells sorted from blood. Noted subset: CD45RA+ positively selected. CDR3 nucleotides: TGTGCCAGCAGCCCAAACTTGGCGGGCTACGAGCAGTACTTC. Residues: CASSPNLAGYEQYF.